This T cell receptor (beta chain) was captured by sequencing in a study of chemoradiotherapy in HPV16-positive cancers. Study results and caveats: Candidate HPV-specific clones and E7-related TCR motifs grew in tumor during treatment.

In the case of this clone: Antigen: not known.

Some clones are missing from TCRdb's copy, which holds only in-frame ones; the method was immunoSEQ multiplex PCR. In the table there are 8,600 or so clones, about 85% of which are singletons. Germline CDR1 SQVTM, CDR2 ANQGSEA. With V trimmed by 5 bases and J by 7 bases, 3 bases remained unmatched. The CDR3 runs to 12 residues. The chain carries TRBV29-1 and TRBJ1-1; 11 positions match TRBD1. Specimen: tumor tissue, collected from a patient who underwent chemoradiotherapy. The sequence was collected from a human donor with HPV-associated anogenital cancer. CDR3 in DNA: TGCAGCGTTCGGACAGGGGGCAGTGAAGCTTTCTTT. Its protein product is CSVRTGGSEAFF.